Listed here is a single T cell receptor beta chain. Its antigen is not yet known. Per-nucleotide qualities are absent, and no much larger clonotype sits a single base away. Per the germline V gene (reference sequence), SGHKS is the CDR1 and YYEKEE is the CDR2. The CDR3, cysteine through phenylalanine, is 13 amino acids long. The entry retains the CDR3 DNA only, 39 bases that are in frame from base 1. Trimmed from V: 3 bases; trimmed from J: 8 bases; junction bases lacking a gene match: 3. Libraries were built with the immunoSEQ multiplex PCR assay. For the multiplex PCR, a mixture combining 60 forward primers for TCR Vbeta segments and 13 reverse primers for TCR Jbeta segments was used. The CDR3 region of rearranged TCR beta genes was amplified from genomic DNA by a multiplex PCR assay. On the Illumina HiSeq System, the amplified TCR beta libraries were sequenced as 87-base-pair reads. Turning to the authors' computational methods: Across the 666 repertoires, a later analysis counted 60 million to 90 million unique TCR beta chains, 9 million to 14 million of which were shared by at least two donors. Raw reads were error-corrected and collapsed into unique sequences by a nearest-neighbor algorithm in which closely related sequences were merged to remove PCR and sequencing errors. Alignment of CDR3 sequences to IMGT reference sequences was used to assign V, D and J gene segments. For a sequence to be retained, at least a six-nucleotide match to both a V gene segment and a J gene segment was required. A rearrangement was called productive if the CDR3 had no stop codons and remained in frame with V and J, and every other rearrangement was called non-productive. Following IMGT convention, CDR3 was defined as the stretch from the second conserved V-encoded cysteine to the conserved J-encoded phenylalanine. The earlier analysis of about 570 of the donors excluded any sequence lacking an unambiguous match to a single V gene segment. An earlier analysis of some 500 of the donors classified V segments as functional when productive rearrangements were above 56.7% and as segregating when the standard deviation between donors was above 5%. A statistical classification framework was built to diagnose cytomegalovirus status from the catalog of TCR beta chain sequences. A later analysis assigned V and J genes by comparing TCR nucleotide sequences with IMGT/GENE-DB human TR gene sequences. A later analysis assigned CDR3 sequences and most-parsimonious VDJ recombination scenarios with the TCRdist pipeline. In a later analysis, each TCR beta chain was defined by its CDR3 amino acid sequence together with its V-gene family, and reads lacking a unique V-gene family were excluded. To address suspected cross-contamination and a sequencing artifact, a later analysis removed 550 to 750 highly shared, low-generation-probability nucleotide sequences. In a later analysis, a clonal expansion index for each public chain was calculated from normalized within-repertoire ranks of inferred template counts. In a later analysis, generation probabilities were computed with a VDJ recombination model fitted to out-of-frame rearrangements, and the resulting probabilities were checked against IGoR. Hypergeometric tests were used in a later analysis to score TCR-TCR, TCR-HLA and TCR-CMV co-occurrence, with a repertoire-size bias correction applied to the TCR pairs. A later analysis estimated false discovery rates by permuting HLA or CMV assignments 20 times. In a later analysis, co-occurring TCRs were grouped using DBSCAN, with TCRdist sequence similarity added in when clustering inside HLA-allele-positive subsets. Repertoires with fewer than 30,000 or more than 120,000 public chains were left out of co-occurrence clustering, as were roughly five repertoires with anomalous nucleotide sharing. Held by TCRdb, this immuneACCESS table contains in-frame sequences only and omits some clones. Under half of the omission traces to an unresolved V gene where checked; the cause of the rest is unknown. V and J calls and clone size are given by that table; D and trimming were obtained from the DNA. Recorded for this sample are approximately 150,000 clones; roughly four fifths of them occurred a single time. The ten top clones hold roughly 9.9% of the sample.

This sample was included in a study of cytomegalovirus exposure and HLA in healthy donors (TCRdb year 2017). Describing the broader study: In an earlier analysis of 450 to 750 of the donors, about 260 Gb of sequence data and roughly 100 million unique TCR beta sequences from about 190 million T cells were reported. An early release that covered more than 550 HLA-typed donors contained about 300 gigabases of sequencing data and 65 million to 100 million unique TCR sequences. The genetic ancestry cluster associated with self-reported Caucasian donors included 80% to 90% of the roughly 400 genotyped donors. The study aimed to test whether signatures of past pathogen exposure could be identified by cataloging public T cell receptors. The T cell repertoires of 666 subjects were profiled by immunosequencing and related to cytomegalovirus serostatus. In addition to the first cohort of roughly 700 subjects, a separate validation cohort of 130 or so different subjects was used. To predict cytomegalovirus infection status, the study combined high-throughput TCR immunosequencing, statistical association of individual TCRs with disease status, and machine learning. A later analysis re-analyzed previously published TCR beta repertoires from roughly 630 donors and added high-resolution HLA genotyping to study TCR occurrence patterns. Rather than using new phenotypic data, the later analysis identified candidate immune exposures from TCR beta sequences and from how often those sequences occurred across donors. In an earlier analysis of 587 of the donors, high-throughput TCR beta sequencing was used to judge whether each TCR beta V gene segment behaved as functional or pseudogenic. Alongside the repertoire data, information on donor age, sex, ethnicity and CMV serostatus was compiled. In a later genetic analysis, genome-wide SNP genotypes for about three fifths of the roughly 670 donors were used, and that subset was treated as a discovery cohort. Every discovery cohort repertoire had been produced on one sequencing platform. Class I and class II HLA loci were covered by the typing at four-digit resolution. Typing coverage differed by locus: A, B, C, DRB1 and DQB1 were typed in about 620-640 donors, DQA1 in 522, DPA1 in some 600, and DPB1 in 472. Because of strong linkage in the cohort, five DR-DQ haplotypes were treated as single units for association and clustering. On average, around 240,000 unique TCR beta nucleotide sequences were sequenced per donor among about 400 genotyped donors of the cohort, with around 19% of those sequences being non-productive.

In total, approximately 610 healthy bone marrow donors made up the cohort. Cohort members were all nominally healthy when sampled, although unrecorded immune exposures were likely present. The donor tested CMV seropositive, placing the donor among the roughly 270 seropositive members of the cohort. A peripheral blood sample was provided by each donor, and peripheral blood mononuclear cells were used for TCR beta sequencing. The Qiagen DNeasy Blood Extraction Kit was used to extract genomic DNA from the blood cell samples. General conclusions and limits of the study: The cohort was sequenced for TCR beta chains only, and without alpha or paired-chain data the features that could be detected were limited. Roughly uniform sequencing depth across donors was assumed in presence/absence analyses, although this assumption may not hold. A later analysis found that most CMV-associated TCR beta chains appeared HLA-restricted, with HLA associations seemingly driven largely by CMV exposure. In a later analysis, TCR association rates were found to vary across HLA loci, with the most associated TCRs seen for DRB1 alleles and the fewest for HLA-C alleles. In vitro tests confirmed that a few of the cytomegalovirus-associated TCR beta chains recognize cytomegalovirus antigens. Correlated functional status among segregating V segments might reflect linkage disequilibrium, but an unknown experimental factor could not be ruled out. A further reported finding was that TCR beta sequences accurately predicted the HLA-A and HLA-B alleles for most subjects in the first cohort. When HLA alleles, especially DR and DQ, strongly co-occurred, TCR associations were difficult to assign to individual alleles. An association between a missense DCLRE1C variant and V-gene and J-gene trimming of TCR beta chains was found in a later genetic analysis and replicated in an independent cohort. In an earlier analysis of about 600 of the donors, most TCR beta V segments appeared in productive rearrangements about 87% or about 30% of the time, broadly matching IMGT annotations. Because the 87-base-pair reads could not distinguish some IMGT-functional V segments, including TRBV6-2 and TRBV6-3, those segments were excluded. The study gave a list of some 150 TCR beta chains associated with cytomegalovirus. Most TCR sequences were observed very rarely across donors, whereas some public TCRs were present in many individuals. The earlier analysis of some 560 of the donors excluded 15 to 20 rarely observed V segments, including chromosome 9 orphons, because counts were too low. A later analysis associated 16,951 TCR beta sequences with specific HLA alleles at a false discovery rate of 0.05. The only immune exposure information available for the cohort was CMV serostatus. A later analysis found that HLA-associated TCR beta chains were more clonally expanded and had lower generation probabilities than equally common non-associated chains. A cluster of highly shared sequence variants was judged likely to be a technical artifact of the sequencing pipeline. A later analysis reported that several top co-occurrence clusters appeared linked to parvovirus B19, influenza, CMV and Epstein-Barr virus. It was suggested by the authors that the approach could potentially be generalized to other disease states and immunological phenotypes. Because HLA typing was unavailable for some donors at each locus, only the typed subset was used in association tests. In both the original and validation cohorts, the classifier was reported to diagnose cytomegalovirus status with high specificity and sensitivity. According to a later genetic analysis, donors in an Asian-associated ancestry cluster had fewer N-insertions in productive TCRs than the roughly 700-donor mean.

The sequence links TRBV5-5 to TRBJ1-1, with 11 bases in between that match TRBD1. Sequencing was performed on PBMCs. This TCR was sampled from a woman aged 55-69 years in good health and CMV-seropositive. The DNA reads TGTGCCAGCAGCTGGGGGACAGGGGGGGAAGCTTTCTTT. Translated, this gives CASSWGTGGEAFF.